A single sample is the source of the 5 T cell receptor beta chains below, sequenced in a study of T-cell reconstitution after alpha-beta-depleted transplantation in children (TCRdb year 2016). Study-wide findings and limitations: Over the following months the frequencies of hyperexpanded clones went down, and after one year T-cell counts and TCRbeta diversity were mostly credited to newly produced T cells.

No antigens are known for them. Library preparation was by PCR. The sequencer listed for this sample is Illumina HiSeq 2500. TCR libraries were prepared with molecular barcoding, using unique molecular identifiers to normalize TCRbeta repertoire quantification. TCRdb applied fastp at Q25 and MiXCR to the public reads, then kept only in-frame beta chains. Rows matching on CDR3 protein sequence are summarized as one entry with the most common DNA and genes. Recorded for this sample are a few hundred thousand distinct CDR3 sequences; roughly 7.8% of them occurred a single time. The ten largest clones represent 9.1% of the sample. Reading the label with the study, this specimen's treatment or condition is: allogeneic hematopoietic cell transplantation with graft depleted of TCRalphabeta T cells and CD19 B cells. The source material was peripheral blood, sampled 360 days after TCRalphabeta/CD19-depleted stem cell transplant. The receptor source for this set is a female patient aged 2 to 10 who had a stem cell transplant for Fanconi anemia, so the T cells may come from the graft donor.

CDR3 sequence reads: CSVGIAGGISNEQFF. The CDR3, as DNA: TGCAGTGTCGGTATAGCGGGAGGGATCTCCAATGAGCAGTTCTTC. This chain uses TRBV20-1 with TRBJ2-1; 11 bases are a match to TRBD2. This CDR3 region has 15 residues. Looked up from germline, CDR1 is DFQATT and CDR2 is SNEGSKA (reference sequence). V was pared by 7 bases and J by 6 bases, with 11 bases of the junction left unmatched.

The table lists this clonotype with many counts. CDR3 sequence reads: CASSTSGTGTIAFF. The CDR3 DNA sequence: TGTGCCAGCAGTACCTCTGGGACAGGGACAATAGCTTTCTTT. The V gene is TRBV2, the J gene TRBJ1-1, with TRBD1 identical over 9 bases. There are 14 residues in the CDR3. CDR1 and CDR2 (germline): SNHLY, FYNNEI. V trimming: 5 bases; J trimming: 10 bases; junction bases outside the gene matches: 11.

This clonotype was seen ten or more times. The rearrangement links TRBV29-1 to TRBJ1-1, with TRBD1 as a possible D gene (5 bases). The CDR3 runs to 14 residues. Germline V gene lookup returns CDR1 SQVTM and CDR2 ANQGSEA. V shed 6 bases and J shed 5 bases, with 19 bases lying between them. CDR3 DNA sequence: TGCAGCGTCGAGGGATTAACAGGTCTTACTGAAGCTTTCTTT. Encoded protein: CSVEGLTGLTEAFF.

This clonotype turned up a few times. The J gene is TRBJ1-2, the V gene TRBV5-1; 11 nucleotides line up with TRBD1. This CDR3 has 17 residues. From germline, CDR1 is SGHRS and CDR2 YFSETQ. V lost 3 bases and J lost 3; bases outside the gene matches: 10. CDR3 loop: CASSSWTGGIFHYGYTF. CDR3 nucleotide sequence: TGCGCCAGCAGCTCATGGACAGGGGGCATATTCCACTATGGCTACACCTTC.

V usage is TRBV9 and J usage is TRBJ2-3; a weak D match, TRBD1 (5 bases). The germline CDR1 and CDR2 sequences are SGDLS and YYNGEE. The CDR3 loop spans 15 amino acids. V lost 1 base and J 6 bases, leaving 15 bases between the germline ends. In DNA, the CDR3 is TGTGCCAGCAGCGTACAGTCGGTTGCAGGGGATACGCAGTATTTT. Translated: CASSVQSVAGDTQYF.